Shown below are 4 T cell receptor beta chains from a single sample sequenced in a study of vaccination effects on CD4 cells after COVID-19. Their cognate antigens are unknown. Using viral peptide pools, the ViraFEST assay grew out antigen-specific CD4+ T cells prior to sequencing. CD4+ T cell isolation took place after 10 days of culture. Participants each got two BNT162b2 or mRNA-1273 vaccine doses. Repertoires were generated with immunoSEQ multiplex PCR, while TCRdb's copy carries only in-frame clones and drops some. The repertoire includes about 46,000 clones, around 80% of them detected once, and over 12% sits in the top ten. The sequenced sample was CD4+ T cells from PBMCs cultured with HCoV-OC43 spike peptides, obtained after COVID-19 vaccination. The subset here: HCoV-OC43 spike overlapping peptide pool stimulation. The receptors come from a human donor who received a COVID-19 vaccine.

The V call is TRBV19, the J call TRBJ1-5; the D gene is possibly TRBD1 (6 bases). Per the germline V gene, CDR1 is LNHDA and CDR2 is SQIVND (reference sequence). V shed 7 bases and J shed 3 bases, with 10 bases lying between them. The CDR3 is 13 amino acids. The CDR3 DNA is TGTGCCAGTACAGGGACACTCAATCAGCCCCAGCATTTT. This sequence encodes CASTGTLNQPQHF. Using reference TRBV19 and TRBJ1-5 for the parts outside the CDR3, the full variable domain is DGGITQSPKYLFRKEGQNVTLSCEQNLNHDAMYWYRQDPGQGLRLIYYSQIVNDFQKGDIAEGYSVSREKKESFPLTVTSAQKNPTAFYLCASTGTLNQPQHFGDGTRLSIL.

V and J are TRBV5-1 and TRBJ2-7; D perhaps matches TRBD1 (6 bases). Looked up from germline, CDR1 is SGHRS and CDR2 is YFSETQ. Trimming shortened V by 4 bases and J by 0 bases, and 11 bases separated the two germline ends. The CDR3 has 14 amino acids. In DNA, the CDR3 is TGCGCCAGCAGCGAGGACAGCCACTCCTACGAGCAGTACTTC. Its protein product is CASSEDSHSYEQYF.

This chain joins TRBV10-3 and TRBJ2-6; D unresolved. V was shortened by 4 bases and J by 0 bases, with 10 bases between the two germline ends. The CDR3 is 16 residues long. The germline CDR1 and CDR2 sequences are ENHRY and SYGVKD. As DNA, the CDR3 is TGTGCCATCAGTGGTGGCAGGTACTCTGGGGCCAACGTCCTGACTTTC. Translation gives CAISGGRYSGANVLTF.

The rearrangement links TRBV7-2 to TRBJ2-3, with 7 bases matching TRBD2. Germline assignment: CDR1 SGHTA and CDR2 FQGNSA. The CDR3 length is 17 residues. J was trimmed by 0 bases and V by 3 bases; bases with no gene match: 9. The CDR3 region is CASSFGGGPLSTDTQYF. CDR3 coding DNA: TGTGCCAGCAGCTTCGGCGGGGGACCCCTGAGCACAGATACGCAGTATTTT.